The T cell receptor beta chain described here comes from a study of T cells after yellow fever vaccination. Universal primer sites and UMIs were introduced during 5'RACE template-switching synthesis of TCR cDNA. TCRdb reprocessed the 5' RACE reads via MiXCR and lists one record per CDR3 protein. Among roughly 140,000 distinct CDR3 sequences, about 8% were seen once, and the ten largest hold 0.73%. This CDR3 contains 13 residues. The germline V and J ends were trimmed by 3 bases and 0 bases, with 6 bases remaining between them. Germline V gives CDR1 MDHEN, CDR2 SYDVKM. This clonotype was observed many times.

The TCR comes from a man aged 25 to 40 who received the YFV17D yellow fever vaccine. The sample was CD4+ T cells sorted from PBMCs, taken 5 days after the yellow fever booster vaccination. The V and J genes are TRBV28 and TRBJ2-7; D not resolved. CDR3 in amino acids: CASSLSHSYEQYF. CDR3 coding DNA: TGTGCCAGCAGTTTGTCCCACTCCTACGAGCAGTACTTC.